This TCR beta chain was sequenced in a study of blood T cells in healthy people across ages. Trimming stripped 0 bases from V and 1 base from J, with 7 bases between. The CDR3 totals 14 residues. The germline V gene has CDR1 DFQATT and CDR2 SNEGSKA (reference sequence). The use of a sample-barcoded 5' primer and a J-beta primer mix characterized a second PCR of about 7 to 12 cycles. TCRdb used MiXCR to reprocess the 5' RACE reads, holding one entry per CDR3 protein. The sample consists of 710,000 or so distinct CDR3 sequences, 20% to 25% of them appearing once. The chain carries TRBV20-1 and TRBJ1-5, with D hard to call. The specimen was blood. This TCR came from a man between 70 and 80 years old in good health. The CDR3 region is CSARDFPSNQPQHF. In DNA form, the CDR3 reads TGCAGTGCTAGAGATTTCCCCAGCAATCAGCCCCAGCATTTT.